The 15 T cell receptor beta chains listed next were all sequenced from one sample in a study of blood T cell repertoires in COVID-19. Data came from immunoSEQ multiplex PCR; TCRdb stores just in-frame clones and leaves some out. The sample lists about 170,000 clones, roughly 83% seen once, with around 4.3% in the top ten. Sequencing input: PBMCs or T cells enriched from blood (not recorded which). These TCRs come from a woman aged 45-59 years who had recovered from COVID-19.

This clone was seen a few times. The chain couples TRBV30 to TRBJ1-2; D is perhaps TRBD1 (5 bases). The germline V gene has CDR1 GTSNPN and CDR2 SVGIG (reference sequence). The CDR3 is made up of 13 amino acids. The germline V and J ends were trimmed by 0 bases and 8 bases, with 13 bases remaining between them. The CDR3 region is CAWSVPSGGGYTF. The CDR3 DNA is TGTGCCTGGAGTGTACCCTCGGGGGGGGGCTACACCTTC.

CDR3 sequence (DNA): TGTGCCTGGAGCCCCATCCAGAACACTGAAGCTTTCTTT. Amino acid sequence: CAWSPIQNTEAFF. The chain carries TRBV30 and TRBJ1-1; D gene unclear. CDR1 is GTSNPN and CDR2 is SVGIG in the germline V gene (reference sequence). V lost 3 bases, J lost 1 base, and 9 bases lay in between. This CDR3 comprises 13 residues.

J is TRBJ1-2 and V is TRBV5-8, with 9 bases matching TRBD1. Germline lookup yields CDR1 SGHTS and CDR2 YDEGEE. Trimming cost V 4 bases and J 7 bases; bases outside gene matches: 8. CDR3 length: 14 amino acids. This CDR3 is CASSPRDRVAGYTF. The DNA of the CDR3 is TGTGCCAGCAGCCCCCGGGACAGGGTGGCTGGCTACACCTTC.

This chain joins TRBV28 and TRBJ1-1; 7 bases match TRBD1. Trimming removed 7 bases from V and 5 bases from J; junction bases left unmatched: 7. The CDR3 spans 13 residues. Germline CDR1 MDHEN, CDR2 SYDVKM. CDR3 sequence (DNA): TGTGCCAGCATCGAGGGGGCGAGGACTGAAGCTTTCTTT. Protein sequence: CASIEGARTEAFF.

This chain connects TRBV9 to TRBJ1-4; TRBD1 matches at 9 bases. Trimming took 4 bases from V and 5 from J; bases not matched to a gene: 6. The CDR3 sequence is 15 residues long. The germline CDR1 and CDR2 sequences are SGDLS and YYNGEE. The CDR3 reads CASSKGQGSNEKLFF. CDR3 DNA sequence: TGTGCCAGCAGCAAGGGACAGGGAAGCAATGAAAAACTGTTTTTT.

This chain uses TRBV7-2 with TRBJ1-6; D might be TRBD1 (6 bases). The germline V gene has CDR1 SGHTA and CDR2 FQGNSA. V dropped 4 bases and J dropped 4 bases, with 14 bases sitting between them. The CDR3 extends over 16 amino acids. CDR3 amino acids: CASSSQGTGYNSPLHF. DNA of the CDR3: TGTGCCAGCAGCTCGCAGGGGACGGGGTATAATTCACCCCTCCACTTT.

This clone was found a few times. The V gene is TRBV7-9, the J gene TRBJ2-1, with D unresolved. Germline CDR1 is SEHNR and CDR2 is FQNEAQ (reference sequence). Trimming took off 4 bases at V and 9 bases at J, with 10 bases between the two ends. CDR3 length: 12 residues. CDR3 residues: CASSSTKLEQFF. DNA for the CDR3: TGTGCCAGCAGCTCCACCAAACTTGAGCAGTTCTTC.

V and J are TRBV11-2 and TRBJ1-3; weak D call: TRBD1 (6 bases). The germline V gene has CDR1 SGHAT and CDR2 FQNNGV. The V end lost 6 bases, the J end lost 9 bases, and 12 bases lay between the germline ends. This CDR3 is 12 amino acids long. CDR3: CASSTQGGTIYF. As DNA, the CDR3 is TGTGCCAGCAGTACACAGGGCGGCACCATATATTTT. The full variable domain, rest sourced from reference TRBV11-2 and TRBJ1-3, is EAGVAQSPRYKIIEKRQSVAFWCNPISGHATLYWYQQILGQGPKLLIQFQNNGVVDDSQLPKDRFSAERLKGVDSTLKIQPAKLEDSAVYLCASSTQGGTIYFGEGSWLTVV.

The chain couples TRBV28 to TRBJ2-3, with TRBD2 as a possible D gene (5 bases). Germline CDR1 and CDR2: MDHEN and SYDVKM. This CDR3 region has 15 residues. V was pared by 1 base and J by 7 bases, with 15 bases between. The CDR3 here is CASSLFGLALYTQYF. CDR3 nucleotides: TGTGCCAGCAGTTTATTCGGGCTAGCTCTTTATACGCAGTATTTT.

The V gene is TRBV27, the J gene TRBJ2-1; 13 nucleotides match TRBD2. The CDR3 consists of 16 residues. Germline V CDR1 and CDR2: MNHEY, SMNVEV (reference sequence). V dropped 0 bases and J dropped 10; count of bases not matched to a gene: 6. DNA for the CDR3: TGTGCCAGCAGTTTATCGACTAGCGGGGGGTCCAGGGAGCAGTTCTTC. It specifies CASSLSTSGGSREQFF.

The rearrangement links TRBV7-9 to TRBJ2-2; tentative D call: TRBD2 (5 bases). V was pared by 5 bases and J by 1 base, with 14 bases between. The CDR3 is 16 residues long. Germline V gene data show CDR1 as SEHNR and CDR2 as FQNEAQ (reference sequence). Here the CDR3 reads CASSPTRGENTGELFF. The CDR3 DNA is TGTGCCAGCAGCCCCACCCGGGGTGAGAACACCGGGGAGCTGTTTTTT.

The CDR3 loop reads CAIRTTGATEAFF. The CDR3 DNA is TGTGCCATCAGAACTACAGGGGCCACTGAAGCTTTCTTT. The V gene is TRBV10-3, the J gene TRBJ1-1; 7 bases match TRBD1. The CDR3 sequence is 13 residues long. V shed 6 bases and J 4 bases; nucleotides not matched to a gene: 5. The germline CDR1 and CDR2 sequences are ENHRY and SYGVKD.

The rearrangement links TRBV28 to TRBJ2-1; no reliable D call. The CDR3 extends over 10 amino acids. V was clipped by 5 bases and J by 6 bases, with 2 bases between them. The germline V gene encodes CDR1 MDHEN and CDR2 SYDVKM. The CDR3 region is CASSLNEQFF. CDR3 in DNA: TGTGCCAGCAGTCTCAATGAGCAGTTCTTC. Full variable domain (outside the CDR3, taken from reference TRBV28 and TRBJ2-1): DVKVTQSSRYLVKRTGEKVFLECVQDMDHENMFWYRQDPGLGLRLIYFSYDVKMKEKGDIPEGYSVSREKKERFSLILESASTNQTSMYLCASSLNEQFFGPGTRLTVL.

This clone showed up many times. The J gene is TRBJ1-1, the V gene TRBV25-1; D gene unclear. Germline V gives CDR1 MGHDK, CDR2 SYGVNS. V shed 10 bases and J shed 3 bases, with 9 bases lying between them. CDR3 length: 11 amino acids. In DNA, the CDR3 is TGTGCCACTTCCCCCGACACTGAAGCTTTCTTT. This encodes CATSPDTEAFF.

The chain has TRBV15 and TRBJ1-2; no reliable D call. Germline V CDR1 and CDR2: LNHNV, YYDKDF (reference sequence). The CDR3 extends over 16 amino acids. Between the trimmed V and J ends, which lost 0 bases and 2 bases, there was a span of 13 bases. The CDR3 loop is CATSRDSAGLNYGYTF. The CDR3 nucleotides read TGTGCCACCAGCAGAGATTCGGCAGGATTAAACTATGGCTACACCTTC.